This TCR beta chain was captured in a study of blood T cell repertoires in COVID-19 (dated by TCRdb to the early 2020s). With respect to the entire study: The collaborator samples originated in the United States, Italy and Spain and spanned the acute and convalescent phases of COVID-19. The prospective study material was composed of cDNA or gDNA derived from T cells, B-cell-depleted T cells, or PBMCs. The dataset comprised deeply sampled blood TCRbeta repertoires from subjects exposed to, actively infected with, or recovered from COVID-19. The repertoires were made available in a free public database intended to serve as a resource for research on the immune response to SARS-CoV-2. Samples came from the ongoing ImmuneRACE study (first 160 participants) plus 1,254 subjects from 6 global collaborators. Nearly every sample came with metadata listing a de-identified subject ID, COVID-19 status, age in years and sex. Where available, HLA class I and class II types were obtained from metadata supplied by the sample provider rather than from assay-based typing. General study outcomes and caveats: The quantity of clinical and demographic metadata differed by source and by participant and was supplied without curation.

Whole blood was collected in K2EDTA tubes by collaborating institutions according to the institutions' own protocols. Collaborator samples were shipped for TCRbeta analysis as frozen whole blood, isolated PBMCs, or DNA extracted from either sample type. CDR1 and CDR2 are drawn from the germline V gene (reference sequence): LGHDT, YNNKEL. V is shortened by 0 bases, J by 5 bases, and the region joining them spans 10 bases. Inclusive of the bounding cysteine and phenylalanine, the CDR3 is 14 residues long. Here the CDR3 DNA is all that survives: 42 bases in frame from base 1. TCRbeta CDR3 regions were amplified from genomic DNA by means of the immunoSEQ Assay, a bias-controlled multiplex PCR. Concerning the study's data processing: Nucleated cell counts per sample were estimated from amplification of reference gene primers within the assay. To quantify the absolute abundance of each unique TCRbeta CDR3 rearrangement, sequence reads were collapsed and filtered. For each sample, productive Simpson clonality was calculated as the square root of Simpson's diversity index over productive rearrangements. The table comes from immuneACCESS by way of TCRdb, which keeps in-frame sequences with V and J called. Part of the clones is missing from these tables; in studies checked, under half for an unresolved V gene and the rest for unknown reasons. V, J and clone size were drawn from that table, and D and trimming were deduced from the DNA. This sample holds about 120,000 clones; around 80% were observed only once. Around 7.6% of the sample goes to the ten largest clones.

Note on this clone: Its antigen is still unknown. Per-base quality was not reported, and no clone a single base away is much larger than it.

The sample taken for sequencing was peripheral blood. The sequence was obtained from a man between 70 and 80 years old with active or convalescent COVID-19. The V gene is TRBV3-1 (or the pseudogene TRBV3-2) and the J gene is TRBJ2-5; there is no confident call for the D gene. Read as DNA, the sequence is TGTGCCAGCAGCCAAGATCTTCCTTTGGAGACCCAGTACTTC. Its translation reads: CASSQDLPLETQYF.